A selection of T cell receptor beta chains follows, all from one sample in a study of blood T cell repertoires in COVID-19. Sequencing was performed with immunoSEQ multiplex PCR; in TCRdb, only in-frame clones are kept and a portion is missing. The repertoire includes roughly 220,000 clones, approximately 80% of them detected once, and approximately 4.6% sits in the top ten. The sample was PBMCs or T cells enriched from blood (not recorded which). These receptors were collected from a man aged 25-40 years with acute COVID-19. The CDR3 runs from the conserved cysteine through the conserved F or W. D genes are given only for firm matches. A row's size may be missing; if present it is once, few, many or a size class.

>19|TRBV6-1|NA|TRBJ1-6|NA
TGTGCCAGCAGTGGGAGGCAGGAATTACCTAGTACCTATAATTCACCCCTCCACTTT
CASSGRQELPSTYNSPLHF
>16|TRBV27|NA|TRBJ2-1|NA
TGTGCCAGCAGAGAAAGTAGGGGACTTAACTACAATGAGCAGTTCTTC
CASRESRGLNYNEQFF
>14|TRBV7-2|NA|TRBJ1-3|NA
TGTGCCAGCAGCTTCTACAGCGGTGGAAACACCATATATTTT
CASSFYSGGNTIYF
>14|TRBV5-1|TRBD1|TRBJ1-2|NA
TGCGCCAGCACCGAAACCCAGGGGGGCTATGGCTACACCTTC
CASTETQGGYGYTF
>13|TRBV19|NA|TRBJ1-3|NA
TGTGCCACCAGCGGGCAGGGTGAAAACACCATATATTTT
CATSGQGENTIYF
>16|TRBV4-1|TRBD1|TRBJ2-3|NA
TGCGCCAGCAGCCGTAGGACAGGGTACCCCACAGATACGCAGTATTTT
CASSRRTGYPTDTQYF
>16|TRBV4-1|TRBD2|TRBJ2-5|NA
TGCGCCAGCAGCCCGGGACTAGCGGGGGCCCAAGAGACCCAGTACTTC
CASSPGLAGAQETQYF
>18|TRBV10-3|TRBD2|TRBJ2-2|NA
TGTGCCATCCGGGCACCTAGCGGGGGGCCCGCGAACACCGGGGAGCTGTTTTTT
CAIRAPSGGPANTGELFF
>14|TRBV7-9|NA|TRBJ1-3|few
TGTGCCAGCAGCTTAGCGGAGGCTGGAAACACCATATATTTT
CASSLAEAGNTIYF
>13|TRBV3-1/TRBV3-2|NA|TRBJ2-1|NA
TGTGCCAGCAGCCAAAATTCTAGGGGCCCCCCGATCTTC
CASSQNSRGPPIF
>15|TRBV5-1|TRBD1|TRBJ2-7|NA
TGCGCCAGCAGCTTGTGGGACAGGGGGCCTTACGAGCAGTACTTC
CASSLWDRGPYEQYF
>14|TRBV29-1|TRBD1|TRBJ1-2|NA
TGCAGCGTTGAAGATTTGGACAGGGGAAAAGGCTACACCTTC
CSVEDLDRGKGYTF
>16|TRBV25-1|TRBD1|TRBJ1-5|NA
TGTGCCAGCAGTGCCCAAGGGACAGGGTGGAATCAGCCCCAGCATTTT
CASSAQGTGWNQPQHF
>16|TRBV5-4|TRBD2|TRBJ2-3|NA
TGTGCCAGCAGCTTGGTCTCTAGCGGGGGCACAGATACGCAGTATTTT
CASSLVSSGGTDTQYF
>15|TRBV30|NA|TRBJ1-6|NA
TGTGCCTGGGAGAACAGGGCTCCCTATAATTCACCCCTCCACTTT
CAWENRAPYNSPLHF
>14|TRBV15|NA|TRBJ2-2|few
TGTGCCACCAGCAGAGACTCTAGCACCGGGGAGCTGTTTTTT
CATSRDSSTGELFF
>16|TRBV27|TRBD1|TRBJ2-3|NA
TGTGCCAGCAGTTACCCACAGGGGACCATCCCTGGTACGCAGTATTTT
CASSYPQGTIPGTQYF
>14|TRBV19|TRBD2|TRBJ2-7|NA
TGTGCCAGTAGTCTAGCGGGACAGCCCTACGAGCAGTACTTC
CASSLAGQPYEQYF
>15|TRBV19|TRBD1|TRBJ1-1|few
TGTGCCAGTAGTATTAACAGGGGAGGAGACACTGAAGCTTTCTTT
CASSINRGGDTEAFF
>13|TRBV30|NA|TRBJ1-6|NA
TGTGCCTGGAGTGGGGGAGGGGCATCACCCCTCCACTTT
CAWSGGGASPLHF
>14|TRBV5-4|NA|TRBJ1-2|NA
TGTGCCAGCAGCGGCCCCGGAGGGGACTATGGCTACACCTTC
CASSGPGGDYGYTF
>13|TRBV12-3/TRBV12-4|NA|TRBJ2-5|NA
TGTGCCAGCAGTCCCCCAGGACAAGAGACCCAGTACTTC
CASSPPGQETQYF
>14|TRBV30|NA|TRBJ1-2|NA
TGTGCCTGGAGTGTACTTCGGGGGGCCCATGGCTACACCTTC
CAWSVLRGAHGYTF
>11|TRBV28|NA|TRBJ2-7|once
TGTGCCAGCAGGCGGGGCTACGAGCAGTACTTC
CASRRGYEQYF
>16|TRBV19|TRBD2|TRBJ2-3|NA
TGTGCCACCACGCCCCTGACTAGCGGGGGGGCCATAACGCAGTATTTT
CATTPLTSGGAITQYF
>15|TRBV7-9|NA|TRBJ1-1|many
TGTGCCAGCAGCCTACGGCAGGGAAAGAACACTGAAGCTTTCTTT
CASSLRQGKNTEAFF
>13|TRBV6-5|NA|TRBJ1-6|NA
TGTGCCAGCCTCGCAGGGTATAATTCACCCCTCCACTTT
CASLAGYNSPLHF
>14|TRBV5-4|NA|TRBJ2-7|NA
TGTGCCAGCAGCGTAACAGGGTTTACCAACGAGCAGTACTTC
CASSVTGFTNEQYF
>13|TRBV5-1|NA|TRBJ2-2|NA
TGCGCCAGCAGCTTGGCCGGGACCGGGGAGCTGTTTTTT
CASSLAGTGELFF
>16|TRBV6-5|NA|TRBJ1-5|NA
TGTGCCAGCAGTTACCGGGTCCACTGGAGCAATCAGCCCCAGCATTTT
CASSYRVHWSNQPQHF
>14|TRBV11-1|NA|TRBJ2-7|NA
TGTGCCAGCAGCGGATCGACGGGGTACAAGGAGCAGTACTTC
CASSGSTGYKEQYF
>13|TRBV28|NA|TRBJ1-4|NA
TGTGCCACTACGGAACGCCCAGGGGCACGACTGTTTTTT
CATTERPGARLFF
>13|TRBV27|NA|TRBJ2-5|few
TGTGCCAGCAGTTTGGCAGGTGCAGAGACCCAGTACTTC
CASSLAGAETQYF
>17|TRBV7-2|TRBD2|TRBJ2-5|NA
TGTGCCAGCAGCCGTTTAGCGGGGGGGCCTAGGCAAGAGACCCAGTACTTC
CASSRLAGGPRQETQYF
>18|TRBV7-3|TRBD1|TRBJ2-2|NA
TGTGCCAGCAGCTTATTGGCCCGTGGACAGGGGGCATTCGGGGAGCTGTTTTTT
CASSLLARGQGAFGELFF
>13|TRBV23-1|TRBD1|TRBJ2-7|NA
TGCGCCAGCAGACCCGGGACAGGGTACGAGCAGTACTTC
CASRPGTGYEQYF
>14|TRBV2|NA|TRBJ2-2|NA
TGTGCCAGCAGTGGGCAGGGAAACACCGGGGAGCTGTTTTTT
CASSGQGNTGELFF